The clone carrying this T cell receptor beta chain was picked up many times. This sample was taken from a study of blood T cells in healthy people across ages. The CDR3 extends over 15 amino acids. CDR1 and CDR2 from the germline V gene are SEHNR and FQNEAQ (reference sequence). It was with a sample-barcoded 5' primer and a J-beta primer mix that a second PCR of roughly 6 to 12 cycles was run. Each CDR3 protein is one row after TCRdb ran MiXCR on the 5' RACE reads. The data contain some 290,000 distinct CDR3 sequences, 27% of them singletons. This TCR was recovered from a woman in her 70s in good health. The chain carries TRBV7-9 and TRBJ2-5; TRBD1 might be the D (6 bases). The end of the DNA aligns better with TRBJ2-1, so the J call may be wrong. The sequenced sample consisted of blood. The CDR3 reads CASSRGTLGYNEQFF. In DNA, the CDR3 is TGTGCCAGCAGCAGGGGGACACTCGGATACAATGAGCAGTTCTTC.